The next 2 T cell receptor beta chains were all read from a single sample in a study of cytomegalovirus exposure and HLA in healthy donors. The PCR contained 60 Vbeta and 13 Jbeta primers. Profiling relied on immunoSEQ multiplex PCR, and the TCRdb table lists in-frame clones only, not all of them. This sample has roughly 180,000 clones, with around 80% found just once. The sequencing sample was made of PBMCs. The receptors here all came from a woman between 45 and 60 years old in good health and CMV-seropositive.

This clone has just a few counts. The chain recombines TRBV7-2 with TRBJ1-2; TRBD1 matches at 7 bases. V lost 1 base to trimming and J lost 4 bases; unmatched junction nucleotides: 0. Germline CDR1 is SGHTA and CDR2 is FQGNSA. This CDR3 region has 13 residues. The CDR3 DNA follows: TGTGCCAGCAGCTTAGGACAGGGCTATGGCTACACCTTC. Translating it yields CASSLGQGYGYTF.

The chain uses TRBV7-9 and TRBJ2-7; 10 bases are a match to TRBD1. The CDR3 totals 15 residues. Trimming cost V 5 bases and J 2 bases; bases outside gene matches: 6. Germline V lookup: CDR1 SEHNR, CDR2 FQNEAQ (reference sequence). The CDR3 loop is CASSRDRGSTYEQYF. The CDR3 DNA follows: TGTGCCAGCAGCAGGGACAGGGGATCGACCTACGAGCAGTACTTC.